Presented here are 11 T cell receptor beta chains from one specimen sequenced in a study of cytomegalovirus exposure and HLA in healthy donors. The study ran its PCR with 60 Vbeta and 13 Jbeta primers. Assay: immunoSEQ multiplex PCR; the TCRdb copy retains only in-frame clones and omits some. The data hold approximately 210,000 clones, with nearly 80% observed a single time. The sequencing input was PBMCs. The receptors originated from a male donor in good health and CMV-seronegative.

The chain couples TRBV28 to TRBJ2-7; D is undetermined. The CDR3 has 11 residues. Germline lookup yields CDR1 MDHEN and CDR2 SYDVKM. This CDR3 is CATSEPYEQYF. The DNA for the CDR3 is TGTGCTACCTCCGAGCCCTACGAGCAGTACTTC.

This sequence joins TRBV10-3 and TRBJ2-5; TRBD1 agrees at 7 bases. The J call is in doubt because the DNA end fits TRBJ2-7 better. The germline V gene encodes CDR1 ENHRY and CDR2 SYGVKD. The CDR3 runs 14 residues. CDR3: CAISPGQDIYEQYF. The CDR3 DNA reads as TGTGCCATCAGCCCCGGACAGGACATCTACGAGCAGTACTTC.

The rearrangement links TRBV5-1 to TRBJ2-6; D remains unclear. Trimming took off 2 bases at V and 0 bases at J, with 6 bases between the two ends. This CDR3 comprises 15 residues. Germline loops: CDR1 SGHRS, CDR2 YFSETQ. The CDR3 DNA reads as TGCGCCAGCAGCTTAGCCGACTCTGGGGCCAACGTCCTGACTTTC. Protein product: CASSLADSGANVLTF.

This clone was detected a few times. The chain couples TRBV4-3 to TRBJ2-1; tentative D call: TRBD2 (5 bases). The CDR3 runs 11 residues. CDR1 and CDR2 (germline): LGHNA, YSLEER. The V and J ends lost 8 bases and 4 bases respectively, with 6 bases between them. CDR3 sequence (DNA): TGCGCCAGCGAGGGATACAATGAGCAGTTCTTC. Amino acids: CASEGYNEQFF.

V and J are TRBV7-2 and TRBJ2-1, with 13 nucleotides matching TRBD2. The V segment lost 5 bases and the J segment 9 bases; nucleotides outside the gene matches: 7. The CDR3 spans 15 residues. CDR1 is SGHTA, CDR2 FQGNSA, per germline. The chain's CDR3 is CASSPLAGGPGEQFF. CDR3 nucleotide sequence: TGTGCCAGCAGCCCACTAGCGGGAGGGCCCGGTGAGCAGTTCTTC.

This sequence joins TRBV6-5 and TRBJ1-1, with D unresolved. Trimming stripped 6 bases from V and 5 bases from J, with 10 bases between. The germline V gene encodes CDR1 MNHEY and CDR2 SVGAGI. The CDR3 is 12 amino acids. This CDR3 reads CASRQSPTEAFF. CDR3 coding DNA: TGTGCCAGCAGACAGTCGCCGACTGAAGCTTTCTTT.

CDR3 in amino acids: CASSQDRGLDKLFF. Here the CDR3 DNA reads TGTGCCAGCAGCCAAGATCGGGGTTTGGACAAACTGTTTTTT. The chain joins TRBV4-2 to TRBJ1-4; D call uncertain. V lost 0 bases and J lost 11, with 13 bases in between. The germline V gene encodes CDR1 LGHNA and CDR2 YNFKEQ. This CDR3 comprises 14 residues.

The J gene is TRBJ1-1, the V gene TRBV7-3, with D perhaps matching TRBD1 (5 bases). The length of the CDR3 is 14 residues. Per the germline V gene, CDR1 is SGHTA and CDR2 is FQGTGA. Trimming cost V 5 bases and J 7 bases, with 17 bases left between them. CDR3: CASSRTGGINEAFF. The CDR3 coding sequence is TGTGCCAGCAGCCGCACGGGGGGAATCAATGAAGCTTTCTTT. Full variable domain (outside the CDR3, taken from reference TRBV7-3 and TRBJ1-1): GAGVSQTPSNKVTEKGKYVELRCDPISGHTALYWYRQSLGQGPEFLIYFQGTGAADDSGLPNDRFFAVRPEGSVSTLKIQRTERGDSAVYLCASSRTGGINEAFFGQGTRLTVV.

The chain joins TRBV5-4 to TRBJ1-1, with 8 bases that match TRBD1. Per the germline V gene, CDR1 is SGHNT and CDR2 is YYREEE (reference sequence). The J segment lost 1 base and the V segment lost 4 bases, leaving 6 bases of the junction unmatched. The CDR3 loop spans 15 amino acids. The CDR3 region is CASSLDRASNTEAFF. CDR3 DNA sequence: TGTGCCAGCAGCCTGGACAGGGCCTCGAACACTGAAGCTTTCTTT.

The chain's CDR3 is CASSSDKKYEQYF. DNA for the CDR3: TGTGCCAGCAGTTCGGACAAGAAATACGAGCAGTACTTC. V and J are TRBV2 and TRBJ2-7; D is possibly TRBD1 (5 bases). CDR1 SNHLY and CDR2 FYNNEI come from the germline V gene. The CDR3 runs 13 residues. Trimming removed 5 bases from V and 4 bases from J, with 12 bases in between.

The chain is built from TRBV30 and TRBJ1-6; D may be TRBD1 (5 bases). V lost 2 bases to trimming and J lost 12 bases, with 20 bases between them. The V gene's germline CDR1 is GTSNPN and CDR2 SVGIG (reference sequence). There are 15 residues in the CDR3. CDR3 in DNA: TGTGCCTGGAGTCGGGAGGAAGCAGGGTCGAAACCCCTCCACTTT. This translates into CAWSREEAGSKPLHF.